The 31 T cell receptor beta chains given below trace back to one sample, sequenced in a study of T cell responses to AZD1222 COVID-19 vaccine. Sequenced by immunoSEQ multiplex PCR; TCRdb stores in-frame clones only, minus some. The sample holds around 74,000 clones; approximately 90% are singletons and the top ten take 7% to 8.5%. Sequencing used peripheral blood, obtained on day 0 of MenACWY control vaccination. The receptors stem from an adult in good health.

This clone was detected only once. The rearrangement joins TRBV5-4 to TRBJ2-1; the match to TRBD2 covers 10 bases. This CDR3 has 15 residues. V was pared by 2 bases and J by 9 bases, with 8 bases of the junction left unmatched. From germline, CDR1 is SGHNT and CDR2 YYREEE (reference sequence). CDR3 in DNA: TGTGCCAGCAGCTTAGCGGGAGGGTGGTATAGTGAGCAGTTCTTC. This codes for CASSLAGGWYSEQFF.

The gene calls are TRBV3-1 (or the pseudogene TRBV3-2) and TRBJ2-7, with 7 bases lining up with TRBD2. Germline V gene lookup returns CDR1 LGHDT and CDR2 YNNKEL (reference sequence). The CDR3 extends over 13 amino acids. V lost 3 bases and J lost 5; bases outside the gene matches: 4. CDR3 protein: CASSQGGYHEQYF. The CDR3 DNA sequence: TGTGCCAGCAGCCAGGGGGGGTACCACGAGCAGTACTTC.

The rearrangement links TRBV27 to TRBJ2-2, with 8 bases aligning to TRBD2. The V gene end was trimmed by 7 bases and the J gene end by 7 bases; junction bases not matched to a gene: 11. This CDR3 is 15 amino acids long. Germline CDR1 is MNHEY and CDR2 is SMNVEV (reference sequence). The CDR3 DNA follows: TGTGCCAGCAAGGCCCCGGGAGGGGGGATCGGGGAGCTGTTTTTT. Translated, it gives CASKAPGGGIGELFF.

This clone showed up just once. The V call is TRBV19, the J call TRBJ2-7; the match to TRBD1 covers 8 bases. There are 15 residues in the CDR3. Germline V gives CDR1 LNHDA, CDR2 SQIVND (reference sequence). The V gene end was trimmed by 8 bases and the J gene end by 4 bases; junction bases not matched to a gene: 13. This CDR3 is CASGRGGQGHYEQYF. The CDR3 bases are TGTGCCAGTGGAAGAGGTGGACAGGGTCATTACGAGCAGTACTTC.

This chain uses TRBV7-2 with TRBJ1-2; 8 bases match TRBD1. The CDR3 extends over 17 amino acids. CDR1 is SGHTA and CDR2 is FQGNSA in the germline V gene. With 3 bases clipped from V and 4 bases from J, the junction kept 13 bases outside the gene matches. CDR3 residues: CASSLGPSGQGSYGYTF. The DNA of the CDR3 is TGTGCCAGCAGCTTGGGTCCTAGTGGACAGGGCTCCTATGGCTACACCTTC.

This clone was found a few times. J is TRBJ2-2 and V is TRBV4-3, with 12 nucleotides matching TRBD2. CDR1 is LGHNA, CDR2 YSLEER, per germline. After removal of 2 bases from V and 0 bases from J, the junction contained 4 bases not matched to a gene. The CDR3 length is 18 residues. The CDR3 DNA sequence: TGCGCCAGCAGCCAATTTCGGACTAGCGGGGCGAACACCGGGGAGCTGTTTTTT. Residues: CASSQFRTSGANTGELFF.

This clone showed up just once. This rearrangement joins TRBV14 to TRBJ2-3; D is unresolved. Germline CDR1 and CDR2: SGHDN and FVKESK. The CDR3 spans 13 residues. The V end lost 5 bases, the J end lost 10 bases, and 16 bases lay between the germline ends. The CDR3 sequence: CASSWALSDSQYF. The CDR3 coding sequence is TGTGCCAGCAGCTGGGCTCTATCGGATTCGCAGTATTTT.

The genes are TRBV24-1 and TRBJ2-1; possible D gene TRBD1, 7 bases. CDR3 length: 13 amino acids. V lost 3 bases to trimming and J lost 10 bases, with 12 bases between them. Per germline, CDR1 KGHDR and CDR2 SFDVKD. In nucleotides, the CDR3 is TGTGCCACCAGTGATGGAGGGGGCGGGGAGCAGTTCTTC. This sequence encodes CATSDGGGGEQFF.

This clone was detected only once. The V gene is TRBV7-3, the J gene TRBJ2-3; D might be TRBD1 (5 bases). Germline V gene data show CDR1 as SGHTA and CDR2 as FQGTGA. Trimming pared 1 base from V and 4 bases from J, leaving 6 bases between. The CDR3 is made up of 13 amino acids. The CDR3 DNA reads TGTGCCAGCAGCTTAAAAGGGGCAGATACGCAGTATTTT. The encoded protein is CASSLKGADTQYF.

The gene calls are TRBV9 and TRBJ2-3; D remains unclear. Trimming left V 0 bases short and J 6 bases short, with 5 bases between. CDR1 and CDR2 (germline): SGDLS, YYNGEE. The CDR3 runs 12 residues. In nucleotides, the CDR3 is TGTGCCAGCAGCGTAGGATACGATACGCAGTATTTT. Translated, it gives CASSVGYDTQYF.

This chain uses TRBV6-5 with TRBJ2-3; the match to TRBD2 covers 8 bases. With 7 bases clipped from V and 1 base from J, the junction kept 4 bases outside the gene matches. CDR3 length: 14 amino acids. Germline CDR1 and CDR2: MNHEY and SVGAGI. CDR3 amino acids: CASTGGGGTDTQYF. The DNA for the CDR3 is TGTGCCAGCACCGGGGGGGGTGGCACAGATACGCAGTATTTT.

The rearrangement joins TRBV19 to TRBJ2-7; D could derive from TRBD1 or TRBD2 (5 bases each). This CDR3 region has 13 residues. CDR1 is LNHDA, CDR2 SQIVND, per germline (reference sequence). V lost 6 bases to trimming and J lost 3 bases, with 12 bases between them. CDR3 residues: CASSGGAGYEQYF. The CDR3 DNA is TGTGCCAGTAGCGGTGGGGCGGGCTACGAGCAGTACTTC. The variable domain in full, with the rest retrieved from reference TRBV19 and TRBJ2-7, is DGGITQSPKYLFRKEGQNVTLSCEQNLNHDAMYWYRQDPGQGLRLIYYSQIVNDFQKGDIAEGYSVSREKKESFPLTVTSAQKNPTAFYLCASSGGAGYEQYFGPGTRLTVT.

The DNA for the CDR3 is TGTGCCAGCAGCTCGGAAGAATTATCGACAGGGGGCCCAGATACGCAGTATTTT. This encodes CASSSEELSTGGPDTQYF. The chain links TRBV7-9 to TRBJ2-3; 10 positions match TRBD1. From germline, CDR1 is SEHNR and CDR2 FQNEAQ (reference sequence). The CDR3 has 18 residues. V gave up 4 bases and J gave up 4 bases; unmatched junction bases: 14.

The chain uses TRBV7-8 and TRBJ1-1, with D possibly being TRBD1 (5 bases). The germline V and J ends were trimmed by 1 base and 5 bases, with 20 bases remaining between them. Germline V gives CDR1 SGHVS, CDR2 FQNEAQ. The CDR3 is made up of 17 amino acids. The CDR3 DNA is TGTGCCAGCAGCTTAGGGGGCGGGGCATCTCCGCCGACTGAAGCTTTCTTT. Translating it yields CASSLGGGASPPTEAFF.

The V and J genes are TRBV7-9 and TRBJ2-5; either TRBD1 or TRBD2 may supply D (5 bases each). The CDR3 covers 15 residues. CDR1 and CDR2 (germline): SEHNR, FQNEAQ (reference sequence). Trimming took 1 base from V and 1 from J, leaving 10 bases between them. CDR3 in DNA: TGTGCCAGCAGCTTAGGCTCGGGACCCCAAGAGACCCAGTACTTC. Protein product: CASSLGSGPQETQYF. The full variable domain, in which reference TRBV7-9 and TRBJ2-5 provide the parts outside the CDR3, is DTGVSQNPRHKITKRGQNVTFRCDPISEHNRLYWYRQTLGQGPEFLTYFQNEAQLEKSRLLSDRFSAERPKGSFSTLEIQRTEQGDSAMYLCASSLGSGPQETQYFGPGTRLLVL.

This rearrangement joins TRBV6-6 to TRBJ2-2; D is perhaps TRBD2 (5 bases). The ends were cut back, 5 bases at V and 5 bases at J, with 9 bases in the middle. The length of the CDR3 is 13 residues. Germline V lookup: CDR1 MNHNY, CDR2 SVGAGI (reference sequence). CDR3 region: CASSQTTTGELFF. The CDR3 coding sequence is TGTGCCAGCAGTCAGACTACAACCGGGGAGCTGTTTTTT.

The CDR3 protein is CATSDRTSQETQYF. CDR3 DNA sequence: TGTGCCACCAGTGACCGGACTAGCCAAGAGACCCAGTACTTC. The chain is built from TRBV24-1 and TRBJ2-5; 7 bases map to TRBD2. Germline V gene lookup returns CDR1 KGHDR and CDR2 SFDVKD. V dropped 4 bases and J dropped 1; count of bases not matched to a gene: 2. This CDR3 contains 14 residues.

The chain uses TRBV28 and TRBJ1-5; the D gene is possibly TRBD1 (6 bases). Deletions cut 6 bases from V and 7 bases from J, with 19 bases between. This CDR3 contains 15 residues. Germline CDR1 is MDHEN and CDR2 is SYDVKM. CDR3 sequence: CASSPGGARIQPQHF. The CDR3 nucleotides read TGTGCCAGCAGCCCCGGGGGGGCCCGGATCCAGCCCCAGCATTTT. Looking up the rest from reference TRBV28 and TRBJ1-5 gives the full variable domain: DVKVTQSSRYLVKRTGEKVFLECVQDMDHENMFWYRQDPGLGLRLIYFSYDVKMKEKGDIPEGYSVSREKKERFSLILESASTNQTSMYLCASSPGGARIQPQHFGDGTRLSIL.

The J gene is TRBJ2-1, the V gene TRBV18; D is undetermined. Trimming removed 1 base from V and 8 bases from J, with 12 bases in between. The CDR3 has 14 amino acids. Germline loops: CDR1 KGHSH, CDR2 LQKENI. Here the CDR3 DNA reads TGTGCCAGCTCACCACGCGGAGTAGGCGATGAGCAGTTCTTC. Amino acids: CASSPRGVGDEQFF.

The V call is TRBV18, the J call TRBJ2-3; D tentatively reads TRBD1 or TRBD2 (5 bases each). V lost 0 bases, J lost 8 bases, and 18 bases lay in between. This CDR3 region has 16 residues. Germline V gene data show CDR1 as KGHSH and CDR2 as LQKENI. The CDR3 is CASSPPSRDAWITQYF. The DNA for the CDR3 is TGTGCCAGCTCACCACCATCCCGGGACGCCTGGATTACGCAGTATTTT.

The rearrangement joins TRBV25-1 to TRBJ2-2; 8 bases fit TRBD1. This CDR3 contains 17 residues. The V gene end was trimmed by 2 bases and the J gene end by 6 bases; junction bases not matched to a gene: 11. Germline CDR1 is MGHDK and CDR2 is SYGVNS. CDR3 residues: CASSEPPGQGRAGELFF. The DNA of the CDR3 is TGTGCCAGCAGTGAACCCCCCGGACAGGGTCGTGCCGGGGAGCTGTTTTTT.

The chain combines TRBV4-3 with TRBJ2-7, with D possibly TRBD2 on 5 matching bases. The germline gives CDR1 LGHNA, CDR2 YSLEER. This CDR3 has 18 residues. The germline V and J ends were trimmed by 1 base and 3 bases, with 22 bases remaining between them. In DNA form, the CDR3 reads TGCGCCAGCAGCCAAGGGACCCTTGGAGCGGCAGTAAGCTACGAGCAGTACTTC. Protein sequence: CASSQGTLGAAVSYEQYF.

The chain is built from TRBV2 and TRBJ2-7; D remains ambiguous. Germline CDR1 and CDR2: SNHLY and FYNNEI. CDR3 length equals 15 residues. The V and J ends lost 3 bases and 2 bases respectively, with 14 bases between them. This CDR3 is CASSEPRGEPYEQYF. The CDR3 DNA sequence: TGTGCCAGCAGTGAGCCACGTGGAGAGCCCTACGAGCAGTACTTC.

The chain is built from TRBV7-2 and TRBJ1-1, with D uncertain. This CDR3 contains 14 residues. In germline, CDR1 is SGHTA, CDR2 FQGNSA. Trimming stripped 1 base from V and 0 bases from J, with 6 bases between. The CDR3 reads CASSLEGLNTEAFF. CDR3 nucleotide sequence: TGTGCCAGCAGCTTAGAAGGTTTGAACACTGAAGCTTTCTTT.

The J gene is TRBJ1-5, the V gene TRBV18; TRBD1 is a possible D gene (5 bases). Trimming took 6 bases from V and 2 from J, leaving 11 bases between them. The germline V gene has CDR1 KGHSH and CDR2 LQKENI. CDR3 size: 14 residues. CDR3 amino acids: CASSPDSGNQPQHF. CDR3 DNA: TGTGCCAGCTCGCCCGACAGCGGCAATCAGCCCCAGCATTTT.

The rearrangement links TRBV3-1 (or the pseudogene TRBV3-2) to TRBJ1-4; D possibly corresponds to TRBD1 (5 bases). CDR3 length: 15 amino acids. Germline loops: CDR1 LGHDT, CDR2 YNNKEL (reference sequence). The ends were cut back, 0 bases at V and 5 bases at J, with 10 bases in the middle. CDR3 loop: CASSQDLDKNEKLFF. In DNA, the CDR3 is TGTGCCAGCAGCCAAGATCTGGACAAAAATGAAAAACTGTTTTTT.

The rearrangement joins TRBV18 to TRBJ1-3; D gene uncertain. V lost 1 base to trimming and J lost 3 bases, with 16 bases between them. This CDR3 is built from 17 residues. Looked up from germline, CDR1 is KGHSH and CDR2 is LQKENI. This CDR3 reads CASSPRGMDFFGNTIYF. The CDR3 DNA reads TGTGCCAGCTCACCACGAGGGATGGATTTCTTTGGAAACACCATATATTTT.

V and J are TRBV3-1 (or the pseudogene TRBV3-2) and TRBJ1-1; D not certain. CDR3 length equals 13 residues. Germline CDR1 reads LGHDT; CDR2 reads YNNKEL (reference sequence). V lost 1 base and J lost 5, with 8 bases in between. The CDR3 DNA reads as TGTGCCAGCAGCCAAGCCGGTGGGACTGAAGCTTTCTTT. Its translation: CASSQAGGTEAFF.

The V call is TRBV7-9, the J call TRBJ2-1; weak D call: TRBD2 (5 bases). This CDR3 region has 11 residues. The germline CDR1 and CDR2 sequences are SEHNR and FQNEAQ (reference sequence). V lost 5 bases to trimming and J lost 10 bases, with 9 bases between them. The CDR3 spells CASSPGGEQFF. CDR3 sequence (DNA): TGTGCCAGCAGCCCCGGCGGGGAGCAGTTCTTC.

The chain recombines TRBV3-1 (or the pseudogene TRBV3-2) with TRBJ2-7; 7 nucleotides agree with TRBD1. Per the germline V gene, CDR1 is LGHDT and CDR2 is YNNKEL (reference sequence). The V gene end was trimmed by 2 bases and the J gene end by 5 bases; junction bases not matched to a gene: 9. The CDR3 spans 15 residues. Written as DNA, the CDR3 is TGTGCCAGCAGCCAAAATCCGACAGGGTGGCACGAGCAGTACTTC. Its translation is CASSQNPTGWHEQYF.

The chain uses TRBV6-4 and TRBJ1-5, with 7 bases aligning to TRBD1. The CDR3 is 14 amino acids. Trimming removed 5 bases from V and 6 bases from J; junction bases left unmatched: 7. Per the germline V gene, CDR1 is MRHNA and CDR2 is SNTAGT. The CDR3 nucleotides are TGTGCCAGCAGTTTGACAGGGTTTAGTCAGCCCCAGCATTTT. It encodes CASSLTGFSQPQHF.